This T cell receptor (beta chain) stems from a study of sequential checkpoint blockade in melanoma. Whole-study context: Roughly 20 patients had tumor biopsies before treatment and at week 13.

Described treatment: randomized to nivolumab then ipilimumab (arm A) or the reverse (arm B). This clone is labeled medium-sized. Method: immunoSEQ multiplex PCR; TCRdb's copy keeps in-frame clones and lacks some. The table lists 1,500 to 2,000 clones, under 20% of them singletons. The germline V gene has CDR1 SGHNT and CDR2 YENEEA. The V and J ends lost 0 bases and 2 bases respectively, with 10 bases between them. This CDR3 spans 15 amino acids. The material was tumor tissue (inferred from file names), obtained from a patient given nivolumab and ipilimumab in sequence. The chain is built from TRBV11-3 and TRBJ2-5, with D possibly TRBD2 on 5 matching bases. This receptor was obtained from a human donor with melanoma. The CDR3 sequence: CASSLEGKRQETQYF. For the CDR3, the DNA is TGTGCCAGCAGCTTAGAGGGGAAGCGGCAAGAGACCCAGTACTTC.